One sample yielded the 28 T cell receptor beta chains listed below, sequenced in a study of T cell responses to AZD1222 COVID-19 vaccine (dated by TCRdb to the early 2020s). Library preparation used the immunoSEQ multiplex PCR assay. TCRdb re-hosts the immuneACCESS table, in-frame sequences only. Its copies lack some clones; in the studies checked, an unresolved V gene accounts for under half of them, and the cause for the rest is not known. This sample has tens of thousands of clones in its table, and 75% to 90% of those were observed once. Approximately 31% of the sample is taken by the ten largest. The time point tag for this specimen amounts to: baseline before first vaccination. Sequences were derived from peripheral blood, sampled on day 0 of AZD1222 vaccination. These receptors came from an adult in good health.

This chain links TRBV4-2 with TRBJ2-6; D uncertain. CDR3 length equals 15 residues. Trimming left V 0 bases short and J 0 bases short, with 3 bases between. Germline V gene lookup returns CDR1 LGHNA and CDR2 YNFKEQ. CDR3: CASSQEFSGANVLTF. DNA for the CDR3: TGTGCCAGCAGCCAAGAGTTCTCTGGGGCCAACGTCCTGACTTTC.

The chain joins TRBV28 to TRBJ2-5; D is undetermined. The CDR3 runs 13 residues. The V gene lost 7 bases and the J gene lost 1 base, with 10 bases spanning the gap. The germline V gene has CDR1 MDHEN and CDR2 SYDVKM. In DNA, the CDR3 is TGTGCCAGCACTCGCGGCAGCCAAGAGACCCAGTACTTC. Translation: CASTRGSQETQYF.

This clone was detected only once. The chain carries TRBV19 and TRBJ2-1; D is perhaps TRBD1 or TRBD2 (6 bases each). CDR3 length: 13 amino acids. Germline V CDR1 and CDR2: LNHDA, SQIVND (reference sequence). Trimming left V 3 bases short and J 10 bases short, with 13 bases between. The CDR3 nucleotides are TGTGCCAGTAGTATCGTGGTAGGGGGGGAGCAGTTCTTC. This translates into CASSIVVGGEQFF.

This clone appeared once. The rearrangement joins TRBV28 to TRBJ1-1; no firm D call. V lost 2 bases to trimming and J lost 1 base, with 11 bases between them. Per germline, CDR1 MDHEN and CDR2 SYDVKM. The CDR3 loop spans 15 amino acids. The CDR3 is CASSLRLQSNTEAFF. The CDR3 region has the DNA TGTGCCAGCAGTTTACGGCTACAGTCGAACACTGAAGCTTTCTTT.

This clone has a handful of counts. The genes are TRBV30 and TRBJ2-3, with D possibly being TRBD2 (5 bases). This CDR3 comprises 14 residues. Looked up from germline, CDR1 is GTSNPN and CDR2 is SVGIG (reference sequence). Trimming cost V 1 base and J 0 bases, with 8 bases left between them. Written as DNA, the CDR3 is TGTGCCTGGAGTGGTAGCGTTAGCACAGATACGCAGTATTTT. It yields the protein CAWSGSVSTDTQYF. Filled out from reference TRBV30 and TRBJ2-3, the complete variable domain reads SQTIHQWPATLVQPVGSPLSLECTVEGTSNPNLYWYRQAAGRGLQLLFYSVGIGQISSEVPQNLSASRPQDRQFILSSKKLLLSDSGFYLCAWSGSVSTDTQYFGPGTRLTVL.

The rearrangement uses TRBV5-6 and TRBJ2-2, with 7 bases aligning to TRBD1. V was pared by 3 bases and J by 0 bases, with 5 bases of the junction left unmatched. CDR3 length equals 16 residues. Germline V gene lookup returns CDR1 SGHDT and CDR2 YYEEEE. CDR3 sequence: CASSWGTASNTGELFF. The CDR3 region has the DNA TGTGCCAGCAGCTGGGGGACAGCCTCGAACACCGGGGAGCTGTTTTTT. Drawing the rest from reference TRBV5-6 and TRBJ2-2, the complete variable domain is DAGVTQSPTHLIKTRGQQVTLRCSPKSGHDTVSWYQQALGQGPQFIFQYYEEEERQRGNFPDRFSGHQFPNYSSELNVNALLLGDSALYLCASSWGTASNTGELFFGEGSRLTVL.

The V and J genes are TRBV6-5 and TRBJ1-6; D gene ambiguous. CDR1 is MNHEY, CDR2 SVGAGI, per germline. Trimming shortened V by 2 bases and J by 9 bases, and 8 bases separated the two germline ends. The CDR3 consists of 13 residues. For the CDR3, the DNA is TGTGCCAGCAGTTACGGCGCTACTTCACCCCTCCACTTT. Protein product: CASSYGATSPLHF.

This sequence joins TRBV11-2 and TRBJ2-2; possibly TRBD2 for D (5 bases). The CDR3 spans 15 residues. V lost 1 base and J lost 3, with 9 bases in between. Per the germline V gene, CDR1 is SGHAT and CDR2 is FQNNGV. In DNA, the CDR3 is TGTGCCAGCAGCTTAGCTGGACTTGACACCGGGGAGCTGTTTTTT. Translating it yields CASSLAGLDTGELFF.

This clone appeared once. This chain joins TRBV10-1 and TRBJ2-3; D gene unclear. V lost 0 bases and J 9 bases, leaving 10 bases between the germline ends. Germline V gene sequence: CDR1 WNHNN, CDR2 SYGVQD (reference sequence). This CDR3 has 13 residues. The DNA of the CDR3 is TGCGCCAGCAGTGAGTCGATAGGGCAGACGCAGTATTTT. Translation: CASSESIGQTQYF.

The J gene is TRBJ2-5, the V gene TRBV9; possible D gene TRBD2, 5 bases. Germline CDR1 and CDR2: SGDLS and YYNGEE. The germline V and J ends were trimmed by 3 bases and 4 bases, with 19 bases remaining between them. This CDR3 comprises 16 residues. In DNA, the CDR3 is TGTGCCAGCAGCGGCAGCCGGTCGGGGTGGGGAGAGACCCAGTACTTC. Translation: CASSGSRSGWGETQYF.

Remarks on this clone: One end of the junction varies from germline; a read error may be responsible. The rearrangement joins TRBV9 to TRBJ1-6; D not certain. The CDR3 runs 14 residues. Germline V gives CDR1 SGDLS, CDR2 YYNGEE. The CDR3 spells CASSPEVGNSPLYF. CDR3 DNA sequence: TGTGCCAGCAGCCCTGAGGTGGGGAATTCACCCCTCTACTTT.

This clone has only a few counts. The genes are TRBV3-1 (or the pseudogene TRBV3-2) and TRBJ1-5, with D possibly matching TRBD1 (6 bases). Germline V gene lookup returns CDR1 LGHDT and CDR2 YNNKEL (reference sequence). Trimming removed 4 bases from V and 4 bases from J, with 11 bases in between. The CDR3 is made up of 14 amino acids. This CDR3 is CASSLGTRNQPQHF. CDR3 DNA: TGTGCCAGCAGCCTCGGGACAAGGAATCAGCCCCAGCATTTT.

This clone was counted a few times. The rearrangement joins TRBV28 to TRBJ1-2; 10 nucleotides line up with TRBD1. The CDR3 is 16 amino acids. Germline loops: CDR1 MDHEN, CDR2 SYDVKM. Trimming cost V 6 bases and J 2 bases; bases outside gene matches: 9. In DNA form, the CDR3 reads TGTGCCAGCAGCCTCCTGCCGGGACAGGGGAACTATGGCTACACCTTC. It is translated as CASSLLPGQGNYGYTF.

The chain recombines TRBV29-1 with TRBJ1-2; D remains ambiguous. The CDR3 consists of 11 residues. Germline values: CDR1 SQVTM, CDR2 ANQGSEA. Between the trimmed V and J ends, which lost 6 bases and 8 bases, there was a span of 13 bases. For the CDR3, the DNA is TGCAGCGTCACCGGATCGTACGGCTACACCTTC. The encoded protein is CSVTGSYGYTF.

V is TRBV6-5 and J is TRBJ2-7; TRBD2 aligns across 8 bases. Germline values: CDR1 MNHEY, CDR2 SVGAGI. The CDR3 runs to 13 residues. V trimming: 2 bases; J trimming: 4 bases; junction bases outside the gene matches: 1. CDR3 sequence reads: CASSYGLAYEQYF. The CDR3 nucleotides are TGTGCCAGCAGTTACGGACTAGCTTACGAGCAGTACTTC.

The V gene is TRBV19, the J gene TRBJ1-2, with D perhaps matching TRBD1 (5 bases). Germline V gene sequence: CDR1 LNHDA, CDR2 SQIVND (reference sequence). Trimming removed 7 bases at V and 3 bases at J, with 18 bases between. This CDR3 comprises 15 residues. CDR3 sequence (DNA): TGTGCCAGTATCCCGACGGGACGGTCCGACTATGGCTACACCTTC. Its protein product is CASIPTGRSDYGYTF. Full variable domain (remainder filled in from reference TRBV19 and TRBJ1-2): DGGITQSPKYLFRKEGQNVTLSCEQNLNHDAMYWYRQDPGQGLRLIYYSQIVNDFQKGDIAEGYSVSREKKESFPLTVTSAQKNPTAFYLCASIPTGRSDYGYTFGSGTRLTVV.

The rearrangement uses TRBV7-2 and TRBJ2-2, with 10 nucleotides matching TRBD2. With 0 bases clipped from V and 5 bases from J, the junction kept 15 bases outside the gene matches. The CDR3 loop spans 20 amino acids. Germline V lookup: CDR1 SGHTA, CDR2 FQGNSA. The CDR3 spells CASSLASGLAGDVRTGELFF. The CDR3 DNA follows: TGTGCCAGCAGCTTAGCATCGGGGCTAGCGGGGGACGTTAGGACCGGGGAGCTGTTTTTT.

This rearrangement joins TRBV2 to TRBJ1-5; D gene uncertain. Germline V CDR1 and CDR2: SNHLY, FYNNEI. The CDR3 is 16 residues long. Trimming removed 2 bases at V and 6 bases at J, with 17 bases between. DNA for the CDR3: TGTGCCAGCAGTGAACCTCGATCCCAAAATAGTCAGCCCCAGCATTTT. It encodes CASSEPRSQNSQPQHF.

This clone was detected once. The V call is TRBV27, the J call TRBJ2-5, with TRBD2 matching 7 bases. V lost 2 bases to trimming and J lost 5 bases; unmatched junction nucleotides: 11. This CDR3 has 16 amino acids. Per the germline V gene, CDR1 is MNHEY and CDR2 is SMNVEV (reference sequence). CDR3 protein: CASSLVTPTSVETQYF. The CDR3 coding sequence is TGTGCCAGCAGTTTAGTGACCCCTACTAGCGTGGAGACCCAGTACTTC.

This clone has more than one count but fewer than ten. The CDR3 bases are TGTGCCAGTAGTAAGGCAGGGAGAGGGAACACTGAAGCTTTCTTT. The encoded protein is CASSKAGRGNTEAFF. The chain has TRBV19 and TRBJ1-1; tentative D call: TRBD1 (5 bases). The CDR3 consists of 15 residues. Trimming removed 4 bases from V and 1 base from J, with 13 bases in between. From germline, CDR1 is LNHDA and CDR2 SQIVND (reference sequence).

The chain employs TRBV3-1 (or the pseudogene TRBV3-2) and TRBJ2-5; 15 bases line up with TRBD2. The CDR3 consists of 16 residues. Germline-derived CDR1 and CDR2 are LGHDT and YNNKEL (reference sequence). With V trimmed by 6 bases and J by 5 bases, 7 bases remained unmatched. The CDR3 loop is CASRTGLAGGGETQYF. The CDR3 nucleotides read TGTGCCAGCAGAACGGGACTAGCGGGAGGTGGGGAGACCCAGTACTTC.

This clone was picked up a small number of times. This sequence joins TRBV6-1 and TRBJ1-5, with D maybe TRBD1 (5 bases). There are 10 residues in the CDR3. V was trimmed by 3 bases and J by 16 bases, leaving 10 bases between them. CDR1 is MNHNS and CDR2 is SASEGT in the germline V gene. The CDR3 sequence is CASSESRVHF. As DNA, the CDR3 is TGTGCCAGCAGTGAGTCCAGGGTACATTTT.

CDR3 in amino acids: CSVPGQGARETQYF. DNA of the CDR3: TGCAGCGTGCCGGGACAGGGGGCAAGAGAGACCCAGTACTTC. The rearrangement links TRBV29-1 to TRBJ2-5; 12 positions agree with TRBD1. Germline-derived CDR1 and CDR2 are SQVTM and ANQGSEA. The CDR3 is 14 amino acids. Trimming at V came to 6 bases and at J to 4 bases, leaving 6 bases not matched to a gene.

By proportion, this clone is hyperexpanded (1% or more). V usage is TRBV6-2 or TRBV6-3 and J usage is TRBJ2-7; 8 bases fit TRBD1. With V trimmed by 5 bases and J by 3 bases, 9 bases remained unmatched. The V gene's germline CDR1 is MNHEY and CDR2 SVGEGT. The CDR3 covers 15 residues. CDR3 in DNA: TGTGCCAGCAGTACAGTATGGACAGGGATCTACGAGCAGTACTTC. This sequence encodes CASSTVWTGIYEQYF.

The CDR3 nucleotides are TGTGCCAGCAGCTGGGACAACAATGAGCAGTTCTTC. Its protein is CASSWDNNEQFF. The V and J genes are TRBV7-9 and TRBJ2-1; D is perhaps TRBD1 (6 bases). V was trimmed by 4 bases and J by 5 bases, leaving 6 bases between them. This CDR3 is built from 12 residues. CDR1 is SEHNR, CDR2 FQNEAQ, per germline (reference sequence).

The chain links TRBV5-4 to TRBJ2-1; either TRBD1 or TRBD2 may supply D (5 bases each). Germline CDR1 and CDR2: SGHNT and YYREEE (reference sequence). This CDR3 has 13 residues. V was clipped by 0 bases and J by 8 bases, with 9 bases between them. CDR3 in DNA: TGTGCCAGCAGCTTGGCCGGGACCTATGAGCAGTTCTTC. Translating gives CASSLAGTYEQFF.

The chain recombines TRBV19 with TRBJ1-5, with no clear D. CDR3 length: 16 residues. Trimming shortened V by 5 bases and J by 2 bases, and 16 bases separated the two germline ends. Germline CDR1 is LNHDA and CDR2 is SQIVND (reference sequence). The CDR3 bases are TGTGCCAGTAGTTCACGGGGTACCTGGGGCAATCAGCCCCAGCATTTT. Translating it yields CASSSRGTWGNQPQHF.

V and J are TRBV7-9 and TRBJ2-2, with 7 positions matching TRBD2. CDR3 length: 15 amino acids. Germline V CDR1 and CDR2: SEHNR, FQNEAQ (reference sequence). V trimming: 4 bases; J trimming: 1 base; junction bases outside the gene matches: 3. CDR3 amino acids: CASSSLAENTGELFF. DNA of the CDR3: TGTGCCAGCAGCTCCCTAGCGGAGAACACCGGGGAGCTGTTTTTT.